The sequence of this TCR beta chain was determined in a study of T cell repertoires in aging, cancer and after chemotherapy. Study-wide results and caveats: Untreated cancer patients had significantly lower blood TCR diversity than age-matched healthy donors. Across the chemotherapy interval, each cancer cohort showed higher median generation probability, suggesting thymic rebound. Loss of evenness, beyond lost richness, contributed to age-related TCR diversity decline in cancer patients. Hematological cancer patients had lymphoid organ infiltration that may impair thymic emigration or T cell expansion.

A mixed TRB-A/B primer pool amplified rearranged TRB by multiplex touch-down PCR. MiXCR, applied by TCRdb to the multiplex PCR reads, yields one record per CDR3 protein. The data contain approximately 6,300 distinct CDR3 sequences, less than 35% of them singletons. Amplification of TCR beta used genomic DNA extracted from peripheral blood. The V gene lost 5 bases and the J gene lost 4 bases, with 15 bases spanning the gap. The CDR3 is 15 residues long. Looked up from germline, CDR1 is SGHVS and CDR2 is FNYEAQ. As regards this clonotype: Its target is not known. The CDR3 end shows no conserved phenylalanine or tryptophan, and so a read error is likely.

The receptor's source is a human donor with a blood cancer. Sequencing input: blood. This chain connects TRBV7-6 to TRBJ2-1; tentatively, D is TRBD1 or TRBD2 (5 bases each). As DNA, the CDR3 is TGTGCCAGCAGCAGTCGGGACGGACCTTACAATGAGCAGTTCTAC. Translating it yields CASSSRDGPYNEQFY.